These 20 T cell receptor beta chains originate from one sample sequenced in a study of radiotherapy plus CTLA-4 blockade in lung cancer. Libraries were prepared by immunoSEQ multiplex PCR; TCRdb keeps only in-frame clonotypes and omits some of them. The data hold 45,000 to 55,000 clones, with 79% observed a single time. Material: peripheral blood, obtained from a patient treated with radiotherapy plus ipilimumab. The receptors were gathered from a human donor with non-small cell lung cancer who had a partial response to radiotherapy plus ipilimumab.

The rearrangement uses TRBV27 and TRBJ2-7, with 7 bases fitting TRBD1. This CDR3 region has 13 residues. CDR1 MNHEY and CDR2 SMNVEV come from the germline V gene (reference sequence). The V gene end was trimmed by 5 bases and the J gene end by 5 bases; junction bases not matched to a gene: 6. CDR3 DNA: TGTGCCAGCAGTCCCCGACAGGGTCACGAGCAGTACTTC. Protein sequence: CASSPRQGHEQYF.

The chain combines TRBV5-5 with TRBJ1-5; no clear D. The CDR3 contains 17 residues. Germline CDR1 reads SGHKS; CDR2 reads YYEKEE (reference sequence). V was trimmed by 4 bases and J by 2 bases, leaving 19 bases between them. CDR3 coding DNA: TGTGCCAGCAGCCGCCAGACACACCTTCAGGGCAATCAGCCCCAGCATTTT. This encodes CASSRQTHLQGNQPQHF.

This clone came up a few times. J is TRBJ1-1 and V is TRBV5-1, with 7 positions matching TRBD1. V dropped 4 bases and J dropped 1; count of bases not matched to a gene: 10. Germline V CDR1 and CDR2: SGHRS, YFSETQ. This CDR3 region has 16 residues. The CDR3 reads CASSAGQKVGNTEAFF. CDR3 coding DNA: TGCGCCAGCAGCGCGGGACAGAAGGTAGGGAACACTGAAGCTTTCTTT.

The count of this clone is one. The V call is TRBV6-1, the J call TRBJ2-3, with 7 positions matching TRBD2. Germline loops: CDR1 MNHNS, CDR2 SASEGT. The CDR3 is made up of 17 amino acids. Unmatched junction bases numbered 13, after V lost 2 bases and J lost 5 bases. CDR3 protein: CASSERDAGVKRDTQYF. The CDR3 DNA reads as TGTGCCAGCAGTGAACGGGATGCGGGGGTAAAAAGAGATACGCAGTATTTT.

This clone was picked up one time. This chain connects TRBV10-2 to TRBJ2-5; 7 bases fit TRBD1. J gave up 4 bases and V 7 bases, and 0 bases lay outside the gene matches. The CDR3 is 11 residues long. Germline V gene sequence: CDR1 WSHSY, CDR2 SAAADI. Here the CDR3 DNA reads TGCGCCAGCACAGGGGGAGAGACCCAGTACTTC. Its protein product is CASTGGETQYF.

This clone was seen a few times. The CDR3, as DNA: TGTGCCAGCAGCCAAGGGTTTCGGGACAGGGTAGAGACCCAGTACTTC. Translating gives CASSQGFRDRVETQYF. V and J are TRBV4-2 and TRBJ2-5; 9 nucleotides match TRBD1. The V segment lost 1 base and the J segment 4 bases; nucleotides outside the gene matches: 7. The germline V gene has CDR1 LGHNA and CDR2 YNFKEQ. This CDR3 spans 16 amino acids.

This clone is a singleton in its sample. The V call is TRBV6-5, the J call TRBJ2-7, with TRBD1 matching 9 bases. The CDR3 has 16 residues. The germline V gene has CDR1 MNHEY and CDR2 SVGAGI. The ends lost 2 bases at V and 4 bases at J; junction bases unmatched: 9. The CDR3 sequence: CASSYGKAGQGYEQYF. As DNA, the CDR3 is TGTGCCAGCAGTTACGGGAAAGCGGGACAGGGTTACGAGCAGTACTTC.

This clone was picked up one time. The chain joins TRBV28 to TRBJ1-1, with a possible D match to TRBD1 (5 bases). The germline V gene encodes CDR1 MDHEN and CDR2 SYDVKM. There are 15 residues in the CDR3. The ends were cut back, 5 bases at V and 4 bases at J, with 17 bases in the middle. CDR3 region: CASSGVVMGGTEAFF. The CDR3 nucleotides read TGTGCCAGCAGTGGGGTAGTGATGGGGGGCACTGAAGCTTTCTTT.

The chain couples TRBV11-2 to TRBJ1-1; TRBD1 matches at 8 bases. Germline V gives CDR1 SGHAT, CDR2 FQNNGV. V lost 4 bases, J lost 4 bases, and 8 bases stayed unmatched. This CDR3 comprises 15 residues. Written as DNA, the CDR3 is TGTGCCAGCAGCTCTATGACAGGGGCGGCCACTGAAGCTTTCTTT. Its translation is CASSSMTGAATEAFF.

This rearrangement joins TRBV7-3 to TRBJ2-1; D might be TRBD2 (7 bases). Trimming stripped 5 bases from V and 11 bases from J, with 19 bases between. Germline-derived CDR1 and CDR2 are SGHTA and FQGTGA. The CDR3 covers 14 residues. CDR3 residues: CASSQGGADVQQFF. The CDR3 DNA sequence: TGTGCCAGCAGCCAAGGGGGGGCGGATGTGCAGCAGTTCTTC.

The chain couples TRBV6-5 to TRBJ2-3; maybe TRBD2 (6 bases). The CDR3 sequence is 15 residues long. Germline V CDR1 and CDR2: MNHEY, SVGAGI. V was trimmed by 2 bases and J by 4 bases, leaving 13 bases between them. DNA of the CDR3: TGTGCCAGCAGTTACGGGCTAGCGTGGGCAGATACGCAGTATTTT. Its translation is CASSYGLAWADTQYF.

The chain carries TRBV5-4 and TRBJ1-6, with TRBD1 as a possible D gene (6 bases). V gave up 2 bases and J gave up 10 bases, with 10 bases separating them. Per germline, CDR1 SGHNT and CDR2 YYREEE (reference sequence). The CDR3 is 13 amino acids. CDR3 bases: TGTGCCAGCAGCTTACAGGGTCGGTCACCCCTCCACTTT. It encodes CASSLQGRSPLHF.

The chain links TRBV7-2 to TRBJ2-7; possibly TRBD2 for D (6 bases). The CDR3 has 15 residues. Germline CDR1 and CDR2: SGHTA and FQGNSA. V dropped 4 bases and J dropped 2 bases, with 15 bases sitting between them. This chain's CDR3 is CASSSSGTETYEQYF. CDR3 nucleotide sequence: TGTGCCAGCAGCTCATCTGGGACTGAGACCTACGAGCAGTACTTC.

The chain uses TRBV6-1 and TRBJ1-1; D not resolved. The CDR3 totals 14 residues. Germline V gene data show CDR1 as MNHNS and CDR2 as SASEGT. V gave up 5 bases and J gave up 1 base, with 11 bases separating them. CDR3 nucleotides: TGTGCCAGCAGTTCTCAGATTGGGAACACTGAAGCTTTCTTT. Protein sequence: CASSSQIGNTEAFF.

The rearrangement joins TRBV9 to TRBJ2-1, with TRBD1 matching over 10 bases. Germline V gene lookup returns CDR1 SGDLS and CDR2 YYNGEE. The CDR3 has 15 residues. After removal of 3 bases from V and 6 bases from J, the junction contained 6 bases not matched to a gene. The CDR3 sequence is CASSALTGGRNEQFF. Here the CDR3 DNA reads TGTGCCAGCAGCGCCCTGACAGGGGGCCGCAATGAGCAGTTCTTC.

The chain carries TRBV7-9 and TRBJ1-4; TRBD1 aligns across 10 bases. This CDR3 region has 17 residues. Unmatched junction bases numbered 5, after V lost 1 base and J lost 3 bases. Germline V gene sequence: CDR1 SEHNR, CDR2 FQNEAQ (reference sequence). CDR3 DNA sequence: TGTGCCAGCAGCTTAGGGGACAGGGGTGCGGCTAATGAAAAACTGTTTTTT. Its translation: CASSLGDRGAANEKLFF.

For the CDR3, the DNA is TGTGCCAGCAGCACCAACGCGGACAAGGATCAGCCCCAGCATTTT. It codes for CASSTNADKDQPQHF. The genes are TRBV7-9 and TRBJ1-5; TRBD1 might be the D (5 bases). Germline CDR1 reads SEHNR; CDR2 reads FQNEAQ (reference sequence). The CDR3 length is 15 residues. Trimming left V 5 bases short and J 5 bases short, with 16 bases between.

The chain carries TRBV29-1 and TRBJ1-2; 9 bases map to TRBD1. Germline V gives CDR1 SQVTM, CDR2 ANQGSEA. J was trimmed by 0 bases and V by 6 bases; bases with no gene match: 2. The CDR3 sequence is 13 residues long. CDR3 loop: CSVGQGANYGYTF. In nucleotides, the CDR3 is TGCAGCGTGGGACAGGGAGCTAACTATGGCTACACCTTC.

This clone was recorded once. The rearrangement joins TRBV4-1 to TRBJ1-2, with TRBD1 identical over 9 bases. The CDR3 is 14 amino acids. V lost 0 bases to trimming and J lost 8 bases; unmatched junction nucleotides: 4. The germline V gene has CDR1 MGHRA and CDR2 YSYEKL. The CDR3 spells CASSQEGQGYGYTF. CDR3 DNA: TGCGCCAGCAGCCAAGAGGGACAGGGATACGGCTACACCTTC.

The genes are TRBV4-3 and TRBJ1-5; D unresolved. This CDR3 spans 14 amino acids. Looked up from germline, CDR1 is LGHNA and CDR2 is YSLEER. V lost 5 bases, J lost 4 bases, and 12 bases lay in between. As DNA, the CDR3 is TGCGCCAGCAGCGTGCGGGCCCTTAATCAGCCCCAGCATTTT. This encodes CASSVRALNQPQHF.